This note documents a single T cell receptor (beta chain) sequence. The CDR3 runs 14 residues. V lost 1 base and J 2 bases, leaving 9 bases between the germline ends. Germline CDR1 SGHRS, CDR2 YFSETQ. This record comes from a study of chemoradiotherapy in HPV16-positive cancers. The assay was immunoSEQ multiplex PCR, and TCRdb's table has in-frame clones only and misses some. Here the sample spans 15,000 or so clones, 80% to 90% being singletons. The chain carries TRBV5-1 and TRBJ1-2; TRBD1 might be the D (6 bases). The receptor was isolated from a human donor with HPV-associated anogenital cancer. The sample consisted of blood, taken from a patient who underwent chemoradiotherapy. CDR3 loop: CASSLQDSNYGYTF. In nucleotides, the CDR3 is TGCGCCAGCAGCTTGCAGGACAGCAACTATGGCTACACCTTC.